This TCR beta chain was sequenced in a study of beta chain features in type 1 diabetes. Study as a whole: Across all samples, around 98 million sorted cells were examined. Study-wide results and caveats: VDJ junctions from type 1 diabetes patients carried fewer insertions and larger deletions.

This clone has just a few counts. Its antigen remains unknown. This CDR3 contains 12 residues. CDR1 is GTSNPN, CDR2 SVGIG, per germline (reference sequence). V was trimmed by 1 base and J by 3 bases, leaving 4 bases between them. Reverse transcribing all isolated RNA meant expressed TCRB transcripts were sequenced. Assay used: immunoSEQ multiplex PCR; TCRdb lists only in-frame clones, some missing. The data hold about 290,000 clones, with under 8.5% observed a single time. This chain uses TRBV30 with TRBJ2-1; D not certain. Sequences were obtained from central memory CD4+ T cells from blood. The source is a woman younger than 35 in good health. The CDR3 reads CAWSALYNEQFF. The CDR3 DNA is TGTGCCTGGAGTGCCCTCTACAATGAGCAGTTCTTC.